The T cell receptor (beta chain) under discussion was sequenced for a study of CD8+CD57+ T cells in acquired aplastic anemia. Whole-study context: An average of roughly 2.9 ug of DNA was obtained from sorted CD4+ and CD8+ cells. Whole-study findings and limits: Significant differences in CD8+ Simpson's diversity were not observed between patients and controls. Between patients and controls, approximately 29 CD8+ CDR3 sequences were found in common.

The study profiled TCR beta VDJ and CDR3 using genomic DNA as template. TCRdb redid the calling of the reads with MiXCR, one entry per CDR3 protein. The sample shows under 500,000 distinct CDR3 sequences, less than 35% of them seen only once. As regards this clonotype: What it recognizes is unknown.

CDR3 length equals 14 residues. V dropped 6 bases and J dropped 11 bases, with 17 bases sitting between them. Germline V gene lookup returns CDR1 MGHDK and CDR2 SYGVNS. It was patients with CD8+CD57+ cell expansion by flow cytometry who were chosen for sequencing. Severe acquired aplastic anemia was present in every patient. Material: sorted CD4+, CD8+, or CD8+CD57+ T cells (not recorded which) from PBMCs. The source is a human donor with aplastic anemia. V and J are TRBV25-1 and TRBJ1-6; no firm D call. CDR3 coding DNA: TGTGCCAGCAGCCAAGATCTAGGGATGGCACCCCTCCACTTT. The encoded protein is CASSQDLGMAPLHF.